These T cell receptor beta chains were read from a single sample in a study of T cell repertoires in cytomegalovirus infection. These receptors have no identified antigens. Via MiXCR, TCRdb re-called the reads, giving one row per CDR3 protein. The sample has 310,000 or so distinct CDR3 sequences, 20% to 25% seen once. The material was cultured PBMCs, obtained from culture after CMV antigen stimulation. The receptors here all came from a human donor in good health (CMV status not recorded). Some clones in this sample may be carry-over from other donors' samples. Each CDR3 is given with its conserved first and last residue. The order of the fields is clone size, D gene, J gene, V gene, CDR3 DNA, CDR3 protein. A D gene is named only where the DNA matches it firmly. Only part of the rows carry a size: once, few, many, or a class if the clone is expanded.

>NA|NA|TRBJ1-5|TRBV15
TGTGCCACCAGCGGAGCTAGACAGAATAGCAATCAGCCCCAGCATTTT
CATSGARQNSNQPQHF
>few|NA|TRBJ2-5|TRBV20-1
TGCAGTGCTCCCGGACAGCAAGAGACCCAGTACTTC
CSAPGQQETQYF
>NA|TRBD2|TRBJ2-7|TRBV9
TGTGCCAGCAGCCGGACTAGCGGGATCGGCGAGCAGTACTTC
CASSRTSGIGEQYF
>NA|NA|TRBJ1-5|TRBV19
TGTGCCAGTAGTACAGGTGCCCTGCCCAATCAGCCCCAGCATTTT
CASSTGALPNQPQHF
>many|TRBD1|TRBJ2-5|TRBV12-3/TRBV12-4
TGTGCCAGCAGTCCCCCGACAGGGACGGAGACCCAGTACTTC
CASSPPTGTETQYF
>once|TRBD2|TRBJ2-1|TRBV7-4
TGTGCCAGCAGCTTAAGCCAGACTAGCGGGAGTGGGAATGAGCAGTTCTTC
CASSLSQTSGSGNEQFF
>NA|NA|TRBJ1-1|TRBV12-3/TRBV12-4
TGTGCCAGCAGTTTAGGCGGGATAGGTGAAGCTTTCTTT
CASSLGGIGEAFF
>NA|NA|TRBJ2-3|TRBV5-1
TGCGCCAGCAGCTTCGGACAGTCTAGCACAGATACGCAGTATTTT
CASSFGQSSTDTQYF
>NA|TRBD1|TRBJ2-5|TRBV12-3/TRBV12-4
TGTGCCAGCAGCGCCAACAGGGGCGGCCAAGAGACCCAGTACTTC
CASSANRGGQETQYF
>NA|TRBD2|TRBJ2-1|TRBV2
TGTGCCAGCACCCGACCCGGGAGGGCTAGCGGGCACAATGAGCAGTTCTTC
CASTRPGRASGHNEQFF
>many|NA|TRBJ2-7|TRBV7-8
TGTGCCAGCAGCTTAGAGAGCTGGTCGAGCTCCTACGAGCAGTACTTC
CASSLESWSSSYEQYF
>many|TRBD1|TRBJ1-2|TRBV28
TGTGCCCACCGGACAGGCTATGGCTACACCTTC
CAHRTGYGYTF
>few|NA|TRBJ2-1|TRBV27
TGTGCCAGCAGTTTGGGGGAAGAGTGGTCTAGCTCCTACAATGAGCAGTTCTTC
CASSLGEEWSSSYNEQFF
>few|NA|TRBJ2-1|TRBV25-1
TGTGCCAGCAGTGTACAGGGTTTCGGCCTCTACAATGAGCAGTTCTTC
CASSVQGFGLYNEQFF
>once|TRBD2|TRBJ2-7|TRBV28
TGTGCCAGCAGGGAGGGGCTAGCGGGAATACCTTACGAGCAGTACTTC
CASREGLAGIPYEQYF
>few|NA|TRBJ2-5|TRBV7-9
TGTGCCAGCAAAGAAAATGGCGGCACAGAGGAGACCCAGTACTTC
CASKENGGTEETQYF
>NA|NA|TRBJ1-4|TRBV4-3
TGCGCCAGCAGCCAAGAACCAGCACGAATGGGTGAAAAACTGTTTTTT
CASSQEPARMGEKLFF
>NA|NA|TRBJ2-7|TRBV20-1
TGCAGTGCTGGGACCGGTCCCTACGAGCAGTACTTC
CSAGTGPYEQYF
>NA|NA|TRBJ2-1|TRBV7-2
TGTGCCAGCAGCGCCCCGACTAACTCCCTTAGTCGACATGAGCAGTTCTTC
CASSAPTNSLSRHEQFF
>NA|TRBD2|TRBJ2-5|TRBV5-6
TGTGCCAGCAGCTTGTTTGGGGGGGGGTCAAGCGTTGAGACCCAGTACTTC
CASSLFGGGSSVETQYF
>few|TRBD1|TRBJ1-2|TRBV6-2/TRBV6-3
TGTGCCAGCAGTAGCCGGGACAGGGGGACTGGCTACACCTTC
CASSSRDRGTGYTF
>NA|NA|TRBJ2-5|TRBV18
TGTGCCAGCTCACCACCGAAGGGTGGTAGGAAGGAAACCCAGTACTTC
CASSPPKGGRKETQYF
>many|TRBD1|TRBJ1-1|TRBV7-2
TGTGCCAGCAGCGTTGGGACAGTTAACACTGAAGCTTTCTTT
CASSVGTVNTEAFF
>NA|NA|TRBJ2-1|TRBV6-5
TGTGCCAGCAGCCCCCACTTGAACACCTACAATGAGCAGTTCTTC
CASSPHLNTYNEQFF
>few|TRBD2|TRBJ2-1|TRBV6-1
TGTGCCAGCAGTGAGACTAGCGAGACCTACAATGAGCAGTTCTTC
CASSETSETYNEQFF
>NA|TRBD1|TRBJ1-1|TRBV29-1
TGCAGCGTTCCGGGACAGGGTATCACTGAAGCTTTCTTT
CSVPGQGITEAFF